The subject of this entry is one TCR beta chain. Its target antigen remains unknown. No base quality information exists; no much larger clone differs at one position. Genomic DNA was isolated from the sorted cells so that the TCRbeta CDR3 region could be sequenced. TCRbeta CDR3 regions were sequenced using the immunoSEQ Assay. What TCRdb holds here is the immuneACCESS table cut down to in-frame rearrangements. Part of the clones is not present; checked against another copy, under half of the missing clones reflect an unresolved V gene, and the others are unexplained. For this sample there are some 70,000 clones; 88% appear just once. Roughly 1% of the sample comes from the top ten. This sample is drawn from a study of OX40 agonist ivuxolimab in advanced cancers. Broadly, across the study: Ivuxolimab was an agonistic, fully human IgG2 monoclonal antibody directed against OX40 (CD134), a costimulatory receptor. In the dose-escalation cohort, approximately 82% of patients were male, and the mean age was 60 years with a range of about 20 to 79. Of the roughly 50 dose-escalation patients, hepatocellular carcinoma was present in roughly 19, melanoma in around 15, renal cell carcinoma in 9 and head and neck cancer in 9. Patients were allowed to have had prior anti-PD-1, anti-PD-L1 or anti-CTLA-4 therapy, and 30% to 40% of the dose-escalation patients had been treated with checkpoint inhibitors. Three dose-escalation patients achieved partial responses, one with hepatocellular carcinoma and two with cutaneous melanoma. The point of sequencing TCRbeta in the periphery was to test whether ivuxolimab changed TCR sequence diversity and drove clonal T-cell expansion. The monotherapy dose-escalation portion (N ≈ 52 patients) of the phase I ivuxolimab trial is reported in the paper. Intravenous ivuxolimab was administered to patients every 2 weeks at six dose levels: 0.01, 0.1, 0.3, 1.5, 3 and 10 mg/kg. What the work shows at the level of the full study, not this receptor alone: Clonal expansion of both CD4+ and CD8+ blood T cells was observed from baseline to week 6 at doses 0.1 to 3.0 mg/kg. The antigen specificity of the peripheral T cells that underwent clonal expansion was not determined. After ivuxolimab, more expanded clones were found on average in CD8+ T cells than in CD4+ T cells. In the 0.1-3.0 mg/kg groups, partial responders were among the patients with the lowest normalized peripheral clonal expansion, particularly in CD8+ T cells. Low levels of normalized T-cell clonal expansion were also seen in some nonresponding patients.

V was cut back by 0 bases and J by 3 bases, leaving a gap of 10 bases between them. The germline V gene (reference sequence) sets CDR1 to SGHKS and CDR2 to YYEKEE. The CDR3 measures 14 amino acids from cysteine to phenylalanine. Left in the record is the CDR3 DNA by itself, 42 bases read in frame from the first base. The trial excluded patients who had a history of autoimmune disease or who were on systemic immunosuppression. Peripheral blood for TCR sequencing was collected from all dose cohorts at baseline, on cycle 4 day 1, and on cycle 7 day 1. Samples came from an open-label, multicenter, first-in-human phase I dose-escalation trial of ivuxolimab. Adults with locally advanced or metastatic melanoma, renal cell, hepatocellular, or head and neck squamous cell carcinoma were enrolled in the trial. Before TCR sequencing, CD4+ and CD8+ T cells were separately sorted from peripheral blood.

Sequenced material: CD4+ or CD8+ T cells sorted from blood, taken in a trial of the OX40 agonist ivuxolimab. The chain is made from TRBV5-5 and TRBJ2-7, with TRBD2 perhaps the D gene, on 5 matching bases. This receptor was obtained from an adult with an advanced solid tumor such as melanoma, head and neck, liver or kidney cancer. CDR3 protein: CASSLASRDYEQYF. The base sequence is TGTGCCAGCAGCTTGGCCAGTCGGGACTACGAGCAGTACTTC. Here the CDR3 is joined to the reference TRBV5-5 and TRBJ2-7 genes, and the full variable domain is: DAGVTQSPTHLIKTRGQQVTLRCSPISGHKSVSWYQQVLGQGPQFIFQYYEKEERGRGNFPDRFSARQFPNYSSELNVNALLLGDSALYLCASSLASRDYEQYFGPGTRLTVT.